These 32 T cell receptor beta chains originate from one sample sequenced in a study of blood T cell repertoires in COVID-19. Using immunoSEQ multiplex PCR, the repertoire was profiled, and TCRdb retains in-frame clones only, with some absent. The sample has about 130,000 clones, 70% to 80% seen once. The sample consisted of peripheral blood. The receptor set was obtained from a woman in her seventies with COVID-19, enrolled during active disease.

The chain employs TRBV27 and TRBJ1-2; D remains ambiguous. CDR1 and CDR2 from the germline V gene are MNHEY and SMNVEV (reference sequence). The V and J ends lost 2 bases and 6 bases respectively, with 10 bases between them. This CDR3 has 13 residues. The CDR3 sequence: CASSLMGSNGYTF. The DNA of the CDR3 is TGTGCCAGCAGTTTAATGGGCAGTAATGGCTACACCTTC.

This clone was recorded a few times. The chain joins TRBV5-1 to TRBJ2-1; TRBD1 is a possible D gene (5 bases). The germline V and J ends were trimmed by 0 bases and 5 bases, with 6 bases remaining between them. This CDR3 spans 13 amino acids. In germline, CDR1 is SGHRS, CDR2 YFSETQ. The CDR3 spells CASSLVGDNEQFF. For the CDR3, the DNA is TGCGCCAGCAGCTTGGTAGGGGACAATGAGCAGTTCTTC.

The CDR3 loop is CASSLDPQGLRYF. The CDR3 DNA is TGTGCCAGCAGCTTAGATCCCCAGGGACTAAGGTACTTC. The rearrangement joins TRBV11-2 to TRBJ2-4, with 7 bases identical to TRBD2. CDR1 and CDR2 (germline): SGHAT, FQNNGV. The length of the CDR3 is 13 residues. After removal of 0 bases from V and 15 bases from J, the junction contained 8 bases not matched to a gene.

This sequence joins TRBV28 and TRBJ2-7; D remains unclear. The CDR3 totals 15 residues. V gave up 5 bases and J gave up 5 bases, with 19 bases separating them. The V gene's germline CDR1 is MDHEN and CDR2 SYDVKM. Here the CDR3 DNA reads TGTGCCAGCAGTGCCACATCTTCGGGTTCCAACGAGCAGTACTTC. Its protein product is CASSATSSGSNEQYF.

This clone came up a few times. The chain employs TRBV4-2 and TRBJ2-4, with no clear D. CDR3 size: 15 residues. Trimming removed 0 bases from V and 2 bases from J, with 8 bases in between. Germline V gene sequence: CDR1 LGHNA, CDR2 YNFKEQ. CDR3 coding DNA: TGTGCCAGCAGCCAAGATGGCAAGTCCAAAAACATTCAGTACTTC. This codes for CASSQDGKSKNIQYF.

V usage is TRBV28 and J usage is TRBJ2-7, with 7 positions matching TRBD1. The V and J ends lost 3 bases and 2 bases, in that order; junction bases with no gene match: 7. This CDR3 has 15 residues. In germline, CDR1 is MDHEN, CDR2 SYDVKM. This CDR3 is CASSLGTALAYEQYF. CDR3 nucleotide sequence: TGTGCCAGCAGTTTGGGGACAGCACTAGCCTACGAGCAGTACTTC.

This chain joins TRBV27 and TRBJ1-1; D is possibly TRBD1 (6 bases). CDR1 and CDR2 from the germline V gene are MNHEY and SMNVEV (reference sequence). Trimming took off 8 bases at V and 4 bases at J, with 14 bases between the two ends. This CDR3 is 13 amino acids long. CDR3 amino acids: CASGTSGATEAFF. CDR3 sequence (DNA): TGTGCCAGCGGAACATCAGGGGCCACTGAAGCTTTCTTT.

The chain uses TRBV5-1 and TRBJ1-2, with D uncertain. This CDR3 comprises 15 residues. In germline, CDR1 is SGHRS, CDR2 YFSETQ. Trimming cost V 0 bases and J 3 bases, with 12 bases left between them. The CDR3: CASSLGLLGDYGYTF. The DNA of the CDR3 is TGCGCCAGCAGCTTGGGACTTTTGGGTGACTATGGCTACACCTTC. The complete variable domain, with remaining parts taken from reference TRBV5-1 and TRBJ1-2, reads KAGVTQTPRYLIKTRGQQVTLSCSPISGHRSVSWYQQTPGQGLQFLFEYFSETQRNKGNFPGRFSGRQFSNSRSEMNVSTLELGDSALYLCASSLGLLGDYGYTFGSGTRLTVV.

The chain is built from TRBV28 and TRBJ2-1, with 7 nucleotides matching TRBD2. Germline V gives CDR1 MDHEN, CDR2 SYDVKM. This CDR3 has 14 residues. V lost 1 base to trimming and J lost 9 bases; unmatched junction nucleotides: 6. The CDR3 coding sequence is TGTGCCAGCAGTTTATTAAGCGGGGTGCGTGAGCAGTTCTTC. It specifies CASSLLSGVREQFF. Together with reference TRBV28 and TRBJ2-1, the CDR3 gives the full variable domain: DVKVTQSSRYLVKRTGEKVFLECVQDMDHENMFWYRQDPGLGLRLIYFSYDVKMKEKGDIPEGYSVSREKKERFSLILESASTNQTSMYLCASSLLSGVREQFFGPGTRLTVL.

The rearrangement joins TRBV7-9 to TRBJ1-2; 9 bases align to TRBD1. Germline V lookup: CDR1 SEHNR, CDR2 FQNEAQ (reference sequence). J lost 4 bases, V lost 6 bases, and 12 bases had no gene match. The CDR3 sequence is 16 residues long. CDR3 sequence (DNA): TGTGCCAGCAGACCACCCGGGACAGGGTCTCCCTATGGCTACACCTTC. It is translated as CASRPPGTGSPYGYTF.

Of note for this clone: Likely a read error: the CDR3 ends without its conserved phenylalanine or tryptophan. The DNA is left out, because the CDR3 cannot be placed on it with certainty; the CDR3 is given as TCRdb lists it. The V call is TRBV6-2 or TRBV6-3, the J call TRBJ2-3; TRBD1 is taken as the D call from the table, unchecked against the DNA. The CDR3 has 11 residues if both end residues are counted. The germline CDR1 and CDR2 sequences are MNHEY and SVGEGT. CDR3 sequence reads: CASSHTGAQTL.

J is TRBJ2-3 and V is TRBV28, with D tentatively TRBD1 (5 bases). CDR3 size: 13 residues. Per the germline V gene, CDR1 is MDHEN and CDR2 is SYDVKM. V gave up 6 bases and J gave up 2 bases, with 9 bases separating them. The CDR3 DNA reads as TGTGCCAGCAGGACAGCTTCCACAGATACGCAGTATTTT. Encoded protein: CASRTASTDTQYF. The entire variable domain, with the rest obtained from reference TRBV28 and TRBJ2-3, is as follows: DVKVTQSSRYLVKRTGEKVFLECVQDMDHENMFWYRQDPGLGLRLIYFSYDVKMKEKGDIPEGYSVSREKKERFSLILESASTNQTSMYLCASRTASTDTQYFGPGTRLTVL.

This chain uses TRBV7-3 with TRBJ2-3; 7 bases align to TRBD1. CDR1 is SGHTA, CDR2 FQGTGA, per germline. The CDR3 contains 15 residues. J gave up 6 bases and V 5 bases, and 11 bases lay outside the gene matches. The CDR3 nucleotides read TGTGCCAGCAGCGCGAGGGACAGTAAAAGGGATACGCAGTATTTT. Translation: CASSARDSKRDTQYF.

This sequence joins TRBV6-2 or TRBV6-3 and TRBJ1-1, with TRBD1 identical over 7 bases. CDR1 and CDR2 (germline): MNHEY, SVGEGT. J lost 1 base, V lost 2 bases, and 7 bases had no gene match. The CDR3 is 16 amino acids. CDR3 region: CASSYGSPGGNTEAFF. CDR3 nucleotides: TGTGCCAGCAGTTACGGGTCTCCAGGGGGGAACACTGAAGCTTTCTTT.

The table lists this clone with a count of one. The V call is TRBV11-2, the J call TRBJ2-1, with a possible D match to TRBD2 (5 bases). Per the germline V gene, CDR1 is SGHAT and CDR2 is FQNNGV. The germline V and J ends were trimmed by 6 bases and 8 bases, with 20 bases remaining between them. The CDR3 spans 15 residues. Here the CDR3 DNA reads TGTGCCAGCAGACCTGACGCCGCGGGTTCCTATGAGCAGTTCTTC. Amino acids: CASRPDAAGSYEQFF.

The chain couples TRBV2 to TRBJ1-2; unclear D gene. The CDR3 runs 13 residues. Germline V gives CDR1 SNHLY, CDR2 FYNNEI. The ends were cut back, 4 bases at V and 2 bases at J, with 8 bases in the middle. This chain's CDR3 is CASSAGVNYGYTF. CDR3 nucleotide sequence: TGTGCCAGCAGTGCCGGGGTCAACTATGGCTACACCTTC. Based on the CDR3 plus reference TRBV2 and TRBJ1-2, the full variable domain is EPEVTQTPSHQVTQMGQEVILRCVPISNHLYFYWYRQILGQKVEFLVSFYNNEISEKSEIFDDQFSVERPDGSNFTLKIRSTKLEDSAMYFCASSAGVNYGYTFGSGTRLTVV.

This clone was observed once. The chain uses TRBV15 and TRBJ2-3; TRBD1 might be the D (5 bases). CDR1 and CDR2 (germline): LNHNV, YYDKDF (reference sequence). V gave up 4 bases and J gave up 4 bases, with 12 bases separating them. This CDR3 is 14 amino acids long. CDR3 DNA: TGTGCCACCAGCATGCGCCTCAGGGCAGATACGCAGTATTTT. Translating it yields CATSMRLRADTQYF.

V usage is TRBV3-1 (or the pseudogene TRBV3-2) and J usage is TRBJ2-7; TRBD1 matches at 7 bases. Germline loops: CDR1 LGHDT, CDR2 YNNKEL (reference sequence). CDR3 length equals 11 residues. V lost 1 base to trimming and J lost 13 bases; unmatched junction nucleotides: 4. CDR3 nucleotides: TGTGCCAGCAGCCAAGGAACAGGGGCCTACTTC. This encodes CASSQGTGAYF.

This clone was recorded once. The CDR3 nucleotides read TGTGCCAGCAGCTCGTTATACGGGGGCAATGAGCAGTTCTTC. Protein: CASSSLYGGNEQFF. This chain links TRBV11-2 with TRBJ2-1; a weak D match, TRBD2 (6 bases). Trimming took 4 bases from V and 6 from J, leaving 13 bases between them. The germline CDR1 and CDR2 sequences are SGHAT and FQNNGV. CDR3 length: 14 amino acids.

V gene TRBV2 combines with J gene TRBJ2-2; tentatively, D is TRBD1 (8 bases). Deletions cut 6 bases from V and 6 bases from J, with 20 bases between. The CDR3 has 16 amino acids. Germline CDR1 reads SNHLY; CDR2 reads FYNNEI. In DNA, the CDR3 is TGTGCCAGCAGGGCAATGAACAGGGGGGGGTCCGGGGAGCTGTTTTTT. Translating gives CASRAMNRGGSGELFF. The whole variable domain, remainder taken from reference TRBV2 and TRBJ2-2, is EPEVTQTPSHQVTQMGQEVILRCVPISNHLYFYWYRQILGQKVEFLVSFYNNEISEKSEIFDDQFSVERPDGSNFTLKIRSTKLEDSAMYFCASRAMNRGGSGELFFGEGSRLTVL.

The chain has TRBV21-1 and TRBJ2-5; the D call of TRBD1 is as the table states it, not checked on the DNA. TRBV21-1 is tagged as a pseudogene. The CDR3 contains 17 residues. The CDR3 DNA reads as TGTGCCAGCAGCAAACCCGGGACAGGGGGTGGGCGGGAGACCCAGTACTTC. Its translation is CASSKPGTGGGRETQYF.

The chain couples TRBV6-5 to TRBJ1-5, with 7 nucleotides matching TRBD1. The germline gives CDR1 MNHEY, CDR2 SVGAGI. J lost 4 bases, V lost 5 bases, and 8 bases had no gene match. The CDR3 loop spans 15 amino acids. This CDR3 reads CASSLRTGENQPQHF. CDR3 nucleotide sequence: TGTGCCAGCAGTCTTCGGACAGGAGAGAATCAGCCCCAGCATTTT.

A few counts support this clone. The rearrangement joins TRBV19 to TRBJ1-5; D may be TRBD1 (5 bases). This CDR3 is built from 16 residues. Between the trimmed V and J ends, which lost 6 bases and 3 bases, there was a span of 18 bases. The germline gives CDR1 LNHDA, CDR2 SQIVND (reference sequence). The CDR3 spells CASSRVGDMNNQPQHF. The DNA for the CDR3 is TGTGCCAGTAGCAGGGTAGGCGACATGAACAATCAGCCCCAGCATTTT.

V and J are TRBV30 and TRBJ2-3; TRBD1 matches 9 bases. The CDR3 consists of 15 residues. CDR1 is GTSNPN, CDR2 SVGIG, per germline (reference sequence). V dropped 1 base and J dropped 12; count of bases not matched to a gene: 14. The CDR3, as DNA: TGTGCCTGGAGTGCGGGACAGGGTGGCGGTGGGAAACAGTATTTT. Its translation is CAWSAGQGGGGKQYF. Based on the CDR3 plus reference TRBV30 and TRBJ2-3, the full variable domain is SQTIHQWPATLVQPVGSPLSLECTVEGTSNPNLYWYRQAAGRGLQLLFYSVGIGQISSEVPQNLSASRPQDRQFILSSKKLLLSDSGFYLCAWSAGQGGGGKQYFGPGTRLTVL.

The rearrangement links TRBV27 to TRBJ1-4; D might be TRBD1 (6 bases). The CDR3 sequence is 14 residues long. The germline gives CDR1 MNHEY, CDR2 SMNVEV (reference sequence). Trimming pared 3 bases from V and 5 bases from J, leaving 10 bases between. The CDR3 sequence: CASSFAGVNEKLFF. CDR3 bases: TGTGCCAGCAGTTTTGCAGGGGTCAATGAAAAACTGTTTTTT. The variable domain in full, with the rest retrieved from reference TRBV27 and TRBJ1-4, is EAQVTQNPRYLITVTGKKLTVTCSQNMNHEYMSWYRQDPGLGLRQIYYSMNVEVTDKGDVPEGYKVSRKEKRNFPLILESPSPNQTSLYFCASSFAGVNEKLFFGSGTQLSVL.

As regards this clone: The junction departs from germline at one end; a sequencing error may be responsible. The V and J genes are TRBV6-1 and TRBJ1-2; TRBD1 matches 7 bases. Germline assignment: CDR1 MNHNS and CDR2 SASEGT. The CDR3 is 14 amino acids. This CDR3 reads CASGEQGSGYGYTF. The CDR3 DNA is TGTGCCAGCGGTGAACAGGGGTCGGGCTATGGCTACACCTTC.

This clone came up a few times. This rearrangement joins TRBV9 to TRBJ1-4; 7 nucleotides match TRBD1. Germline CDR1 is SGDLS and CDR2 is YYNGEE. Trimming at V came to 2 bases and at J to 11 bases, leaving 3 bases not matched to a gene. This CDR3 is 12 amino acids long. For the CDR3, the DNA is TGTGCCAGCAGCGTCTCACAGGGGAAACTGTTTTTT. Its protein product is CASSVSQGKLFF.

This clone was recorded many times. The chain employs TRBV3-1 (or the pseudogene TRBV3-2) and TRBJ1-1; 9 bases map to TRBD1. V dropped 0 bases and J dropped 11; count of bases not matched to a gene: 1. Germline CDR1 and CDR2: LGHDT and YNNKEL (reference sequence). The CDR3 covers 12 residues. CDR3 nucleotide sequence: TGTGCCAGCAGCCAAGAACAGGGGGCTGCTTTCTTT. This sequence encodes CASSQEQGAAFF.

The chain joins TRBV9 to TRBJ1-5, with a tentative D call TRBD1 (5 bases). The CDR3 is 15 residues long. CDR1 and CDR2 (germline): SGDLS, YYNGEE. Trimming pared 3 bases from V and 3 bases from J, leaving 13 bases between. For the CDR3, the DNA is TGTGCCAGCAGCGAAGGGACTCTGGCCAATCAGCCCCAGCATTTT. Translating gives CASSEGTLANQPQHF.

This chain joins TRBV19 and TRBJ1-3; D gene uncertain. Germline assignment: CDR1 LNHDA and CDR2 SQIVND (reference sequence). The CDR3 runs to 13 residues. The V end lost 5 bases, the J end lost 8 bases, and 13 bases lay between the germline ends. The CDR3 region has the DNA TGTGCCAGTAGTCCAGAGGGCGAATACACCATATATTTT. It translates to CASSPEGEYTIYF.

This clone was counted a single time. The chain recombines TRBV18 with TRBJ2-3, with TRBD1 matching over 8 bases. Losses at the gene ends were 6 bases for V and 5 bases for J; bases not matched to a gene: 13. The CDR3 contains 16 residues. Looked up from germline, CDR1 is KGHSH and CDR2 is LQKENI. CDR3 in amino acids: CASSLFRTGSGDTQYF. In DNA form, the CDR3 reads TGTGCCAGCTCTCTCTTCCGGACAGGGTCAGGAGATACGCAGTATTTT. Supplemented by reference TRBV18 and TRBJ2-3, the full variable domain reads NAGVMQNPRHLVRRRGQEARLRCSPMKGHSHVYWYRQLPEEGLKFMVYLQKENIIDESGMPKERFSAEFPKEGPSILRIQQVVRGDSAAYFCASSLFRTGSGDTQYFGPGTRLTVL.

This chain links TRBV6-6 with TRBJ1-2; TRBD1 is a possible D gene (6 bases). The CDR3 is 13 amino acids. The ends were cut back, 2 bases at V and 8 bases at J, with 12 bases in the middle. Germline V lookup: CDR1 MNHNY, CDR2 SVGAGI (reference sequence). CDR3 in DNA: TGTGCCAGCAGTTACGGGACATCGGGAGGCTACACCTTC. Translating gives CASSYGTSGGYTF.